This T cell receptor (beta chain) is drawn from a study of blood T cells in healthy people across ages. Per-sample PBMC isolation yielded at least 6.5 million cells. A few counts support this clonotype. This CDR3 spans 13 amino acids. V dropped 4 bases and J dropped 3 bases, with 10 bases sitting between them. Germline CDR1 WSHSY, CDR2 SAAADI. Then a second PCR, running about 6 to 11 cycles, was carried out with a sample-barcoded 5' primer and a J-beta primer mix. TCRdb processed the 5' RACE reads anew with MiXCR; each CDR3 protein has one entry. The profile covers roughly 1,700,000 distinct CDR3 sequences, with 28% appearing a single time and approximately 7.7% taken by the ten largest.

The source of this sequence is a woman in her 30s in good health. Sample: blood. The rearrangement uses TRBV10-2 and TRBJ2-7; D may be TRBD1 (5 bases). CDR3 amino acids: CASSGQGVYEQYF. The CDR3 DNA reads as TGCGCCAGCAGTGGGCAGGGTGTCTACGAGCAGTACTTC.